What follows are 8 T cell receptor beta chains derived from one specimen sequenced in a study of tumour-infiltrating T cells in Burkitt lymphoma. Profiling relied on immunoSEQ multiplex PCR, and the TCRdb table lists in-frame clones only, not all of them. The table lists 43,000 or so clones, around 30% of them singletons. The sequencing input was tumor tissue. These receptor sequences come from a human donor with Burkitt lymphoma.

This clone occurred a few times. The V call is TRBV7-6, the J call TRBJ2-2; no reliable D call. CDR1 and CDR2 (germline): SGHVS, FNYEAQ. Trimming left V 0 bases short and J 5 bases short, with 1 base between. CDR3 size: 12 residues. DNA of the CDR3: TGTGCCAGCAGCTTAGCTACCGGGGAGCTGTTTTTT. Translating it yields CASSLATGELFF.

V and J are TRBV19 and TRBJ2-7, with a weak D call TRBD1 (5 bases). The CDR3 has 12 residues. Trimming stripped 6 bases from V and 7 bases from J, with 13 bases between. Germline V gene data show CDR1 as LNHDA and CDR2 as SQIVND (reference sequence). DNA of the CDR3: TGTGCCAGTAGCTCGCAGGGATGGGAGCAGTACTTC. As protein: CASSSQGWEQYF.

This clone was seen a few times. This chain connects TRBV29-1 to TRBJ2-3, with TRBD2 as a possible D gene (5 bases). Germline V gene lookup returns CDR1 SQVTM and CDR2 ANQGSEA. V shed 3 bases and J shed 1 base, with 14 bases lying between them. CDR3 length equals 15 residues. The DNA of the CDR3 is TGCAGCGTTGACCTAACGGGATTCCGCACAGATACGCAGTATTTT. It translates to CSVDLTGFRTDTQYF.

This clone was seen only a few times. The chain is built from TRBV4-2 and TRBJ2-7; no reliable D call. The CDR3 spans 15 residues. Germline CDR1 reads LGHNA; CDR2 reads YNFKEQ. V lost 0 bases and J lost 1, with 10 bases in between. Here the CDR3 DNA reads TGTGCCAGCAGCCAAGAGTCCCGGTTTTCCTACGAGCAGTACTTC. Residues: CASSQESRFSYEQYF.

The genes are TRBV29-1 and TRBJ2-7; D may be TRBD1 or TRBD2 (5 bases each). CDR1 is SQVTM and CDR2 is ANQGSEA in the germline V gene. This CDR3 has 14 amino acids. Trimming shortened V by 5 bases and J by 0 bases, and 14 bases separated the two germline ends. The chain's CDR3 is CSVLGTFPSYEQYF. CDR3 nucleotides: TGCAGCGTTCTTGGGACCTTTCCCTCCTACGAGCAGTACTTC.

The chain carries TRBV21-1 and TRBJ1-5; the table names TRBD1, a call not compared with the DNA. TRBV21-1 is listed as a pseudogene. The CDR3 has 17 residues. The CDR3 DNA is TGTGCCAGCAGCAACAGGATGGGCAGGGGGTACCATCAGCCCCAGCATTTT. Protein: CASSNRMGRGYHQPQHF.

In its sample, this clone was seen a few times. The chain combines TRBV4-3 with TRBJ2-7, with TRBD2 matching 8 bases. V lost 0 bases to trimming and J lost 6 bases; unmatched junction nucleotides: 10. In germline, CDR1 is LGHNA, CDR2 YSLEER. The CDR3 contains 16 residues. CDR3 protein: CASSQDHGGGQGEQYF. In DNA, the CDR3 is TGCGCCAGCAGCCAAGATCACGGCGGGGGGCAAGGCGAGCAGTACTTC.

The chain uses TRBV5-4 and TRBJ1-2, with a weak D call TRBD1 (5 bases). Trimming removed 5 bases from V and 0 bases from J, with 11 bases in between. The CDR3 loop spans 14 amino acids. Germline loops: CDR1 SGHNT, CDR2 YYREEE (reference sequence). The CDR3 DNA reads TGTGCCAGCAGACGGGACGGAGCTAACTATGGCTACACCTTC. Protein product: CASRRDGANYGYTF.